Given below is one TCR beta chain in context. Germline and junction disagree at one end, which may indicate a read error. The source of the sample is a study of shared clonotypes between healthy human individuals. CD45RA+ naive and CD45RA-negative memory subsets were separated from CD4+ cells. Clones were read by immunoSEQ multiplex PCR, and TCRdb kept only the in-frame ones, dropping some. The sample gives 800,000 to 1,200,000 clones, about four fifths of which show up once; approximately 0.5% is in the top ten. The source material was memory CD4+ T cells from PBMCs. Specified subset: CD45RA-negative fraction. The source is a man between 18 and 29 years old in good health. Some clones in this sample may be carry-over from other donors' samples.

CDR3 residues: CTSRNGQGLYEQYF. As DNA, the CDR3 is TGTACCAGCAGAAACGGACAGGGACTCTACGAGCAGTACTTC. This chain joins TRBV6-5 and TRBJ2-7, with 8 bases identical to TRBD1. This CDR3 has 14 residues. Germline V gene sequence: CDR1 MNHEY, CDR2 SVGAGI.